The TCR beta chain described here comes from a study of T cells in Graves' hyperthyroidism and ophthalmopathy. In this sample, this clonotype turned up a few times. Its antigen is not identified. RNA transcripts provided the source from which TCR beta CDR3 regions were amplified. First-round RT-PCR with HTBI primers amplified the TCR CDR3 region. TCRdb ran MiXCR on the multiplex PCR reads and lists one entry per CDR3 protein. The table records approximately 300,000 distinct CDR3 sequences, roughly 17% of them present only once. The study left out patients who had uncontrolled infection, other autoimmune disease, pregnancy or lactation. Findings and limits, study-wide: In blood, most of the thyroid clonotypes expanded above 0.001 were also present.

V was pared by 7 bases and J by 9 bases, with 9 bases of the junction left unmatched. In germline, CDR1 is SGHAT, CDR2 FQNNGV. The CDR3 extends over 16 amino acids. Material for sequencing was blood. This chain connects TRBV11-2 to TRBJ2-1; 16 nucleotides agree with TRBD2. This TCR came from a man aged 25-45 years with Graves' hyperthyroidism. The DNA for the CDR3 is TGTGCCAGCAACCCCGGGACTAGCGGGAGGGCCGGTGAGCAGTTCTTC. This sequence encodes CASNPGTSGRAGEQFF.